These 28 T cell receptor beta chains were all obtained from the same sample, sequenced in a study of blood T cells in healthy people across ages (dated by TCRdb to about 2015). The protocol used for the library was 5' RACE. The sample was run on an Illumina HiSeq 2500. A second about 7 to 11 cycle PCR used a sample-barcoded 5' primer and a J-beta primer mix. TCRdb's own reprocessing of the public reads used fastp at Q25 and MiXCR and kept productive beta chains. Identical CDR3 proteins give one entry, which carries the most common genes and DNA. This sample is represented by 850,000 or so distinct CDR3 sequences; under 35% of them were singletons. The ten largest account for 15% to 20% of the sample. Sequenced sample: blood. All receptors derive from a woman older than 75 in good health.

The V and J genes are TRBV12-3 or TRBV12-4 and TRBJ2-7; D is uncertain. CDR3 length: 14 residues. V lost 1 base, J lost 3 bases, and 10 bases lay in between. CDR3 nucleotide sequence: TGTGCCAGCAGTTTAGGCAGGATGTTCTACGAGCAGTACTTC. Its translation: CASSLGRMFYEQYF.

This clonotype has at least ten counts. The V and J genes are TRBV3-1 and TRBJ1-2; 8 bases fit TRBD1. This CDR3 contains 15 residues. CDR1 and CDR2 from the germline V gene are LGHDT and YNNKEL (reference sequence). J was trimmed by 4 bases and V by 4 bases; bases with no gene match: 8. CDR3 DNA sequence: TGTGCCAGCAGCCTCGCGGACAGGGACTTCTATGGCTACACCTTC. This sequence encodes CASSLADRDFYGYTF.

Remarks on this clonotype: One end of the junction does not line up with germline, which may come from a read error. V usage is TRBV20-1 and J usage is TRBJ1-4; D is undetermined. Per germline, CDR1 DFQATT and CDR2 SNEGSKA (reference sequence). The CDR3 is 12 amino acids. In DNA, the CDR3 is TGCAGTGCTAGTCTGGGGAATGAAGAACTGTTTTTT. Translation: CSASLGNEELFF.

This clonotype has just a few counts. The gene calls are TRBV5-5 and TRBJ1-5, with unresolved D. The CDR3 covers 14 residues. V was pared by 2 bases and J by 4 bases, with 10 bases between. Germline V CDR1 and CDR2: SGHKS, YYEKEE (reference sequence). CDR3 bases: TGTGCCAGCAGCTTTAGTACAGCGAATCAGCCCCAGCATTTT. Amino acids: CASSFSTANQPQHF.

Comment on this clonotype: An end of the junction does not agree with germline; a read error may underlie this. V is TRBV6-5 and J is TRBJ2-7, with D possibly being TRBD1 (5 bases). Germline V gene data show CDR1 as MNHEY and CDR2 as SVGAGI. The CDR3 covers 12 residues. The CDR3 loop is CVSNPQGLAQYF. As DNA, the CDR3 is TGTGTCAGCAACCCGCAGGGTTTAGCGCAGTACTTC.

Details on this clonotype: A read error may explain this, as a much larger clone is one base away. This chain links TRBV11-3 with TRBJ2-5, with 11 bases identical to TRBD2. The length of the CDR3 is 15 residues. Unmatched junction bases numbered 12, after V lost 4 bases and J lost 11 bases. Germline CDR1 and CDR2: SGHNT and YENEEA. CDR3 nucleotides: TGTGCCAGCAGCTCAATAGCGGGGGGGCAGAATGAGCAGTACTTC. Translated, it gives CASSSIAGGQNEQYF.

This clonotype occurred many times. The V call is TRBV6-2 or TRBV6-3, the J call TRBJ1-1; 11 nucleotides line up with TRBD1. The length of the CDR3 is 15 residues. The germline CDR1 and CDR2 sequences are MNHEY and SVGEGT. The junction had 9 bases not matched to a gene; V was cut back by 6 bases and J by 6 bases. The CDR3 protein is CASSYPGQGVAEAFF. The CDR3 DNA reads as TGTGCCAGCAGCTATCCGGGACAGGGGGTGGCTGAAGCTTTCTTT.

This clonotype was counted between two and nine times. A much larger clone sits a single nucleotide away, making a read error possible. This chain connects TRBV10-3 to TRBJ2-5, with D perhaps given as TRBD1 or TRBD2 (5 bases each). The CDR3 is 13 amino acids. Germline CDR1 ENHRY, CDR2 SYGVKD. The CDR3 sequence: CATTGTAAEAQYF. The CDR3 bases are TGTGCGACAACCGGGACGGCGGCGGAGGCCCAGTACTTC.

The table lists this clonotype with many counts. The genes are TRBV20-1 and TRBJ2-7; D assignment may be TRBD1 or TRBD2 (5 bases each). The germline gives CDR1 DFQATT, CDR2 SNEGSKA (reference sequence). V was cut by 1 base and J by 0 bases, with 10 bases left in between. The length of the CDR3 is 14 residues. CDR3 region: CSARGTGGSYEQYF. The CDR3 nucleotides read TGCAGTGCTAGAGGAACTGGGGGCTCCTACGAGCAGTACTTC.

Notes on this clonotype: A much larger clone lies a single base off, so this may be a read error. Because the CDR3 is missing its conserved closing phenylalanine or tryptophan, this is likely a read error. V gene TRBV6-6 combines with J gene TRBJ2-1; 9 nucleotides align to TRBD1. CDR3 length equals 16 residues. J was trimmed by 6 bases and V by 4 bases; bases with no gene match: 10. Germline-derived CDR1 and CDR2 are MNHNY and SVGAGI (reference sequence). The CDR3 sequence is CASSSLRDRATNEQFL. CDR3 coding DNA: TGTGCCAGCAGTTCCCTCCGGGACAGGGCAACCAATGAGCAGTTCTTA.

This chain links TRBV7-2 with TRBJ1-2; 9 bases are a match to TRBD1. Germline V gene lookup returns CDR1 SGHTA and CDR2 FQGNSA. CDR3 length: 13 amino acids. With 5 bases clipped from V and 8 bases from J, the junction kept 6 bases outside the gene matches. CDR3 bases: TGTGCCAGCAGCCTGACAGGGGGTGAGGGCTACACCTTC. Amino acid sequence: CASSLTGGEGYTF.

The CDR3, as DNA: TGTGCCAGCAGCGTAGGAGGGGGGACTGAACAGTTCTTC. It translates to CASSVGGGTEQFF. This rearrangement joins TRBV9 to TRBJ2-1; D may be TRBD1 or TRBD2 (6 bases each). The V end was cut by 0 bases, the J end by 13 bases, with 14 bases between. The CDR3 length is 13 residues. Germline values: CDR1 SGDLS, CDR2 YYNGEE.

The V gene is TRBV9, the J gene TRBJ1-1; D gene unclear. Trimming stripped 0 bases from V and 0 bases from J, with 9 bases between. This CDR3 is built from 15 residues. CDR1 and CDR2 from the germline V gene are SGDLS and YYNGEE. The CDR3 DNA reads TGTGCCAGCAGCGTAGAGATGGTTATGAACACTGAAGCTTTCTTT. Translated, it gives CASSVEMVMNTEAFF.

This clonotype was seen only a few times. The gene calls are TRBV4-3 and TRBJ1-4; the D is unclear. Germline V lookup: CDR1 LGHNA, CDR2 YSLEER. The CDR3 has 12 amino acids. Trimming shortened V by 4 bases and J by 11 bases, and 11 bases separated the two germline ends. The DNA of the CDR3 is TGCGCCAGCAGCCTCCGAGGCGATAAACTGTTTTTT. It codes for CASSLRGDKLFF.

This clonotype was counted only a few times. This rearrangement joins TRBV9 to TRBJ1-4; D not resolved. The ends were cut back, 0 bases at V and 0 bases at J, with 0 bases in the middle. This CDR3 has 13 amino acids. Germline V lookup: CDR1 SGDLS, CDR2 YYNGEE. The CDR3 spells CASSVATNEKLFF. CDR3 sequence (DNA): TGTGCCAGCAGCGTAGCAACTAATGAAAAACTGTTTTTT.

The chain links TRBV6-5 to TRBJ1-3, with a weak D call TRBD1 (5 bases). Per germline, CDR1 MNHEY and CDR2 SVGAGI. The CDR3 extends over 15 amino acids. Trimming cost V 6 bases and J 2 bases, with 14 bases left between them. The CDR3 sequence is CASRPFGGAGNTIYF. In DNA, the CDR3 is TGTGCCAGCAGGCCCTTCGGGGGGGCTGGAAACACCATATATTTT.

Of note for this clonotype: The germline gene is not matched at one end of the junction; a read error may be the cause. The gene calls are TRBV6-2 or TRBV6-3 and TRBJ1-4; tentative D call: TRBD1 (5 bases). Germline assignment: CDR1 MNHEY and CDR2 SVGEGT. The CDR3 extends over 16 amino acids. CDR3 residues: CVSSFTATATNEKLFF. In DNA form, the CDR3 reads TGTGTCAGCAGTTTCACCGCGACAGCAACTAATGAAAAACTGTTTTTT.

To note about this clonotype: This could be a read error, since a much larger clone is one nucleotide away. This CDR3 is CASSFIRHLSGVNVLTF. CDR3 nucleotides: TGTGCCAGCAGTTTCATCCGGCACCTCTCTGGGGTCAACGTCCTGACTTTC. The V and J genes are TRBV12-3 or TRBV12-4 and TRBJ2-6; D uncertain. The CDR3 sequence is 17 residues long.

The CDR3 nucleotides read TGTGCCAGCAGTTTCTTTGGTCAGGGGTTAGCTCTGTTTTTT. This translates into CASSFFGQGLALFF. The V and J genes are TRBV2 and TRBJ1-4, with D perhaps TRBD1 (6 bases). The germline V gene has CDR1 SNHLY and CDR2 FYNNEI. This CDR3 comprises 14 residues. V gave up 5 bases and J gave up 14 bases, with 21 bases separating them.

Comment on this clonotype: This may be a read error: a much more frequent sequence differs by one nucleotide. The CDR3 DNA reads as TGTGCCAGCAGTCTGTCTTTAGGGAGCTATGGCTACGCCTTC. Encoded protein: CASSLSLGSYGYAF. V and J are TRBV27 and TRBJ1-2; D gene ambiguous. Germline V lookup: CDR1 MNHEY, CDR2 SMNVEV (reference sequence). The CDR3 extends over 14 amino acids.

This clonotype was seen ten or more times. V is TRBV6-1 and J is TRBJ2-3; maybe TRBD1 (6 bases). The CDR3 is 15 amino acids. In germline, CDR1 is MNHNS, CDR2 SASEGT. Trimming pared 7 bases from V and 0 bases from J, leaving 14 bases between. The CDR3 nucleotides read TGTGCCAGCACCAGGACAGTCACTAGCACAGATACGCAGTATTTT. This sequence encodes CASTRTVTSTDTQYF.

This clonotype turned up a few times. This chain uses TRBV2 with TRBJ2-5, with D tentatively TRBD1 (5 bases). The CDR3 consists of 15 residues. Trimming removed 5 bases at V and 11 bases at J, with 24 bases between. The germline V gene has CDR1 SNHLY and CDR2 FYNNEI. The CDR3 sequence: CASSPQGLSSYGQYF. The DNA of the CDR3 is TGTGCCAGCAGTCCCCAGGGCCTAAGCTCCTACGGGCAGTACTTC.

This clonotype was counted between two and nine times. The rearrangement joins TRBV4-3 to TRBJ2-3, with no clear D. The CDR3 is 13 residues long. Germline V gene data show CDR1 as LGHNA and CDR2 as YSLEER. V gave up 0 bases and J gave up 7 bases, with 8 bases separating them. The DNA for the CDR3 is TGCGCCAGCAGCCAAGATCATCCCTATACGCAGTATTTT. Translation: CASSQDHPYTQYF.

There are a few counts of this clonotype. This chain uses TRBV7-2 with TRBJ1-1; D unresolved. The CDR3 has 13 residues. CDR1 SGHTA and CDR2 FQGNSA come from the germline V gene. Trimming pared 5 bases from V and 3 bases from J, leaving 10 bases between. CDR3 coding DNA: TGTGCCAGCAGCCGTGGGCCGGACACTGAAGCTTTCTTT. It codes for CASSRGPDTEAFF.

This clonotype was observed many times. This chain uses TRBV20-1 with TRBJ2-7; TRBD2 agrees at 10 bases. Germline loops: CDR1 DFQATT, CDR2 SNEGSKA (reference sequence). V shed 0 bases and J 3 bases; nucleotides not matched to a gene: 2. The CDR3 covers 14 residues. The DNA for the CDR3 is TGCAGTGCTAGAGATGCTAGCGGGGGCTACGAGCAGTACTTC. It is translated as CSARDASGGYEQYF.

This sequence joins TRBV12-3 or TRBV12-4 and TRBJ1-2; possibly TRBD1 for D (5 bases). CDR3 length: 17 residues. V lost 7 bases and J lost 4, with 25 bases in between. The CDR3 DNA reads TGTGCCAGCAATCCCCGCCAGGGCGTTGTTTTGAGCTATGGCTACACCTTC. Amino acids: CASNPRQGVVLSYGYTF.

This clonotype was seen only a few times. J is TRBJ1-6 and V is TRBV9; D perhaps matches TRBD1 (6 bases). The CDR3 sequence is 14 residues long. Trimming shortened V by 3 bases and J by 8 bases, and 12 bases separated the two germline ends. Germline values: CDR1 SGDLS, CDR2 YYNGEE. The CDR3 is CASSGGGLYSPLHF. The CDR3, as DNA: TGTGCCAGCAGCGGGGGGGGCCTGTATTCACCCCTCCACTTT.

On this clonotype itself: This may be a read error, as it is one base from a much larger clone. The rearrangement links TRBV12-3 or TRBV12-4 to TRBJ2-5, with D hard to call. Trimming took off 1 base at V and 11 bases at J, with 17 bases between the two ends. The CDR3 sequence is 14 residues long. CDR3 in amino acids: CASSLDYPYNEQYF. CDR3 bases: TGTGCCAGCAGTTTAGACTATCCCTACAATGAGCAGTACTTC.